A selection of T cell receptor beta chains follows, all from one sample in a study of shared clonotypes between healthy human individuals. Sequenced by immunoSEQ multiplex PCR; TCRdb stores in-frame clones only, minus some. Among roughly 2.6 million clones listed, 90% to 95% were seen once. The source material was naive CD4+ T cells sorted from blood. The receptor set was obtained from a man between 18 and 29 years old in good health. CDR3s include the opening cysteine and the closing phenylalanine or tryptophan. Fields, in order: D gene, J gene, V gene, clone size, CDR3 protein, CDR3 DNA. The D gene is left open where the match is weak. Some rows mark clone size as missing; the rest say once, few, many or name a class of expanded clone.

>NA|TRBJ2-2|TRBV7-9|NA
CASSDSPPSTGELFF
TGTGCCAGCAGTGACAGCCCCCCGAGCACCGGGGAGCTGTTTTTT
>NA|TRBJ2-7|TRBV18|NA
CASSPRQSSEQYF
TGTGCCAGCTCACCGCGTCAGTCCTCCGAGCAGTACTTC
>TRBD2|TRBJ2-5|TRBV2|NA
CASRRRGGVQETQYF
TGTGCCAGCAGGAGGCGCGGGGGGGTACAAGAGACCCAGTACTTC
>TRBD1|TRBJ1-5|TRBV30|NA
CAWSRTGVNQPQHF
TGTGCCTGGAGTAGGACAGGGGTCAATCAGCCCCAGCATTTT
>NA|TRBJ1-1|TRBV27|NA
CASSPDGYTEAFF
TGTGCCAGCAGCCCCGACGGTTACACTGAAGCTTTCTTT
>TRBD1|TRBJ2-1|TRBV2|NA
CASRLDRDSYNEQFF
TGTGCCAGCAGGTTAGACAGGGACTCCTACAATGAGCAGTTCTTC
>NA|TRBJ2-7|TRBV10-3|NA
CAISDQPSYEQYF
TGTGCCATCAGTGATCAGCCCTCCTACGAGCAGTACTTC
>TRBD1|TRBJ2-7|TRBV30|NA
CAWSITGGSYEQYF
TGTGCCTGGAGTATTACAGGGGGGTCCTACGAGCAGTACTTC
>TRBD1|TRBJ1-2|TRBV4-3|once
CASSQDRGGLNYGYTF
TGCGCCAGCAGCCAAGATAGAGGGGGCTTAAACTATGGCTACACCTTC
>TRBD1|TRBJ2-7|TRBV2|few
CASSRTGDRQYF
TGTGCCAGCAGTAGGACAGGGGATCGGCAGTACTTC
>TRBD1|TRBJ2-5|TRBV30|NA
CAWGNRGETQYF
TGTGCCTGGGGGAACAGGGGCGAGACCCAGTACTTC
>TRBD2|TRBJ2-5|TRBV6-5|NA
CASSYLLAGITETQYF
TGTGCCAGCAGTTACCTCCTAGCGGGAATTACAGAGACCCAGTACTTC
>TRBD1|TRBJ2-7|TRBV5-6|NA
CASSLGTGKRPYEQYF
TGTGCCAGCAGCTTGGGGACAGGGAAAAGGCCCTACGAGCAGTACTTC
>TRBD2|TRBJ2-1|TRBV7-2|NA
CASSRTSGGSYNEQFF
TGTGCCAGCAGCCGGACTAGCGGGGGCTCATACAATGAGCAGTTCTTC
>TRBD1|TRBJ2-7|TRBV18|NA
CASSPTTGAREQYF
TGTGCCAGCTCACCGACCACAGGGGCGAGAGAGCAGTACTTC
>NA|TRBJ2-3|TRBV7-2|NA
CASRLPSTDTQYF
TGTGCCAGCCGCCTACCCAGCACAGATACGCAGTATTTT
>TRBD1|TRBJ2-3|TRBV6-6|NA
CASSITGVKTDTQYF
TGTGCCAGCAGCATAACAGGGGTAAAAACAGATACGCAGTATTTT
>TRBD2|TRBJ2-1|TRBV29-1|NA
CSAGSLAGINEQFF
TGCAGCGCTGGGAGCCTAGCGGGGATTAATGAGCAGTTCTTC
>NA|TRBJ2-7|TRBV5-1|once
CASYGPRDEQYF
TGCGCCAGCTATGGACCCCGGGACGAGCAGTACTTC
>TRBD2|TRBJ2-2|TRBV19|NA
CASSIRLAGGAGELFF
TGTGCCAGTAGTATACGACTAGCGGGAGGGGCCGGGGAGCTGTTTTTT
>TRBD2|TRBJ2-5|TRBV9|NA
CASSGGTSGSPQETQYF
TGTGCCAGCAGCGGAGGGACTAGCGGGTCACCGCAAGAGACCCAGTACTTC
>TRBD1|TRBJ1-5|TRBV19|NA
CASKRLVGTGENFGNQPQHF
TGTGCCAGCAAACGGCTTGTGGGGACAGGGGAGAACTTTGGCAATCAGCCCCAGCATTTT
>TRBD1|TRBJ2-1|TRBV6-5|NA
CASTPVGQGYNEQFF
TGTGCCAGCACCCCGGTGGGACAGGGCTACAATGAGCAGTTCTTC
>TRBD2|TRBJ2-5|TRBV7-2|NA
CASSLVKRGGARETQYF
TGTGCCAGCAGCCTCGTTAAAAGGGGAGGGGCGAGAGAGACCCAGTACTTC
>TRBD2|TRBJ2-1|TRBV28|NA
CASSWSSGPASREQFF
TGTGCCAGCAGTTGGAGTAGCGGGCCCGCTTCCAGGGAGCAGTTCTTC
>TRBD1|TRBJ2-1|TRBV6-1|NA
CASSESMGQGAYNEQFF
TGTGCCAGCAGTGAAAGTATGGGACAGGGAGCCTACAATGAGCAGTTCTTC
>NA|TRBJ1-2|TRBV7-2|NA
CASSSERTGTLYGYTF
TGTGCCAGCAGCTCCGAAAGAACCGGGACACTCTATGGCTACACCTTC
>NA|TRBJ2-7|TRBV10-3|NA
CAISGISSANEQYF
TGTGCCATCAGTGGAATTTCTAGCGCCAACGAGCAGTACTTC
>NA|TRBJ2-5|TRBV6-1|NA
CASIPGRVSETQYF
TGTGCCAGCATACCAGGAAGGGTTTCCGAGACCCAGTACTTC
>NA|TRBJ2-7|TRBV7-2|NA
CASSLGSIYEQYF
TGTGCCAGCAGCTTAGGTTCTATCTACGAGCAGTACTTC
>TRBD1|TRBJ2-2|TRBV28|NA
CASSRRDRVHRELFF
TGTGCCAGCAGTCGCAGGGACAGAGTCCACCGGGAGCTGTTTTTT
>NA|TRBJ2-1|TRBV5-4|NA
CASSNRDSYNEQFF
TGTGCCAGCAGCAACAGGGACTCCTACAATGAGCAGTTCTTC
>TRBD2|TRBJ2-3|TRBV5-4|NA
CASSLASASGGTQYF
TGTGCCAGCAGCTTGGCATCGGCTAGCGGGGGTACGCAGTATTTT
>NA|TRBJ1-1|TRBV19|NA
CASSIPQGSTEAFF
TGTGCCAGTAGTATTCCCCAGGGTAGCACTGAAGCTTTCTTT
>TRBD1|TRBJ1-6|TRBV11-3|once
CASSLGQGWNSPLHF
TGTGCCAGCAGCCTGGGACAGGGCTGGAATTCACCCCTCCACTTT